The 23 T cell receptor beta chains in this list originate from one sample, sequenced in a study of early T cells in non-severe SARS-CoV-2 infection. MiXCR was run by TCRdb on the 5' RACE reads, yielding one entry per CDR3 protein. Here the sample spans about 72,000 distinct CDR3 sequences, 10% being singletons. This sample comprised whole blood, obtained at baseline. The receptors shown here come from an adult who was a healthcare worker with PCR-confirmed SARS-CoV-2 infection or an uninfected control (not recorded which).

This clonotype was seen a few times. CDR3 sequence reads: CATRGQMSSTDTQYF. The CDR3 nucleotides are TGTGCCACCAGAGGTCAAATGAGTAGCACAGATACGCAGTATTTT. This chain joins TRBV15 and TRBJ2-3, with D hard to call. Between the trimmed V and J ends, which lost 6 bases and 0 bases, there was a span of 13 bases. Germline assignment: CDR1 LNHNV and CDR2 YYDKDF (reference sequence). The CDR3 has 15 amino acids.

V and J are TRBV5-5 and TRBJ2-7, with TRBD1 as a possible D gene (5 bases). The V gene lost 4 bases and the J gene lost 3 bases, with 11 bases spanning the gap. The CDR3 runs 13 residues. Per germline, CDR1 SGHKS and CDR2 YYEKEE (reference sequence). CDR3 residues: CASSPVDSYEQYF. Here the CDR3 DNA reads TGTGCCAGCAGCCCGGTTGACAGCTACGAGCAGTACTTC.

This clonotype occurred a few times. The CDR3 here is CASSPRNYNEQFF. As DNA, the CDR3 is TGTGCCAGCAGCCCCCGGAACTACAATGAGCAGTTCTTC. This rearrangement joins TRBV7-2 to TRBJ2-1, with D hard to call. The germline gives CDR1 SGHTA, CDR2 FQGNSA. Trimming took 5 bases from V and 3 from J, leaving 8 bases between them. The CDR3 runs to 13 residues.

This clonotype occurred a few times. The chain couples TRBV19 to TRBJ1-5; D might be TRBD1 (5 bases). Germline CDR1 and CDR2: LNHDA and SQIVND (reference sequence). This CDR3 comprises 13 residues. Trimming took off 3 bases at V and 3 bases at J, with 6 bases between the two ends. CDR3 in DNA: TGTGCCAGTAGTATGGACAACAATCAGCCCCAGCATTTT. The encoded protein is CASSMDNNQPQHF.

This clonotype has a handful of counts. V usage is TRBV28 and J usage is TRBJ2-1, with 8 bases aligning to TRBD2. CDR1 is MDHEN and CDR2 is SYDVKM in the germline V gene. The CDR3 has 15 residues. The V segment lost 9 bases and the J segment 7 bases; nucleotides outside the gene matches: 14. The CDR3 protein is CARTRRGLVKNEQFF. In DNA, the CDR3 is TGTGCCAGAACGAGGAGGGGACTAGTCAAAAATGAGCAGTTCTTC.

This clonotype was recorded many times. CDR3 residues: CAWSVTGPGNTIYF. CDR3 sequence (DNA): TGTGCCTGGAGTGTAACGGGACCCGGAAACACCATATATTTT. The V gene is TRBV30, the J gene TRBJ1-3; D is possibly TRBD1 (5 bases). Deletions cut 0 bases from V and 4 bases from J, with 10 bases between. CDR1 is GTSNPN and CDR2 is SVGIG in the germline V gene (reference sequence). The CDR3 has 14 amino acids.

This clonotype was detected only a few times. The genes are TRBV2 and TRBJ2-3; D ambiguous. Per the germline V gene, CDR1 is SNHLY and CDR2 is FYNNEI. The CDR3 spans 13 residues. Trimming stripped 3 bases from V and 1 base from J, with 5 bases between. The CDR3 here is CASSEVRTDTQYF. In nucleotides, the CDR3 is TGTGCCAGCAGTGAGGTCCGCACAGATACGCAGTATTTT. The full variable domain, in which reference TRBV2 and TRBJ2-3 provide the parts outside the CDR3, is EPEVTQTPSHQVTQMGQEVILRCVPISNHLYFYWYRQILGQKVEFLVSFYNNEISEKSEIFDDQFSVERPDGSNFTLKIRSTKLEDSAMYFCASSEVRTDTQYFGPGTRLTVL.

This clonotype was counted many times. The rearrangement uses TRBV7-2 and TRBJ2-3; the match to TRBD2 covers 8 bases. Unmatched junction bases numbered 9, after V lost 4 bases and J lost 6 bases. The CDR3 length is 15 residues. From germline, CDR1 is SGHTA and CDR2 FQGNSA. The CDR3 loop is CASSSLRGGLDTQYF. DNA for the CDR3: TGTGCCAGCAGCTCACTTCGGGGGGGCCTTGATACGCAGTATTTT.

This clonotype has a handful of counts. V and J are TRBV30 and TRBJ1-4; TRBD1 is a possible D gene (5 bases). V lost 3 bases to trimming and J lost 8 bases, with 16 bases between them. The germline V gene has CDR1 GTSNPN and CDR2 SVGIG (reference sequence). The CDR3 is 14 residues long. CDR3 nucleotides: TGTGCCTGGAGCCCTGGCAGGGTGAGAGAAAAACTGTTTTTT. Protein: CAWSPGRVREKLFF.

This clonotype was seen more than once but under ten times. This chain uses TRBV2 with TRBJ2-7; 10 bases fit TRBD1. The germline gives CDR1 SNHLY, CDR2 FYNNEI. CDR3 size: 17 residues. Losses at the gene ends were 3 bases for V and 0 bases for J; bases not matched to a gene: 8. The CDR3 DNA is TGTGCCAGCAGTGACCAGACAGGGGGCAGTCCCTCCTACGAGCAGTACTTC. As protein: CASSDQTGGSPSYEQYF.

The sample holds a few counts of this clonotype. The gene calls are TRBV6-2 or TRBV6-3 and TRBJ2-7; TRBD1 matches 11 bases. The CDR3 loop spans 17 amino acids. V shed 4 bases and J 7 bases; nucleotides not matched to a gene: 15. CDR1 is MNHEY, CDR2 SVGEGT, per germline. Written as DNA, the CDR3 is TGTGCCAGCAGTTCCAACGGACAGGGGGCCCGGTCCTGGGAGCAGTACTTC. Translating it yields CASSSNGQGARSWEQYF.

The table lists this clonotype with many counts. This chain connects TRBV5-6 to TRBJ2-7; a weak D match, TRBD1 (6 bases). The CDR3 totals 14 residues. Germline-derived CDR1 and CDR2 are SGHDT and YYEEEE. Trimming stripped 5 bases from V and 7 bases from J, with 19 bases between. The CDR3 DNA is TGTGCCAGCAGTCGGGACAATGCCCTCGGGGAGCAGTACTTC. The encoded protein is CASSRDNALGEQYF. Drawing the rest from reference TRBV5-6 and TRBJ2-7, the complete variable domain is DAGVTQSPTHLIKTRGQQVTLRCSPKSGHDTVSWYQQALGQGPQFIFQYYEEEERQRGNFPDRFSGHQFPNYSSELNVNALLLGDSALYLCASSRDNALGEQYFGPGTRLTVT.

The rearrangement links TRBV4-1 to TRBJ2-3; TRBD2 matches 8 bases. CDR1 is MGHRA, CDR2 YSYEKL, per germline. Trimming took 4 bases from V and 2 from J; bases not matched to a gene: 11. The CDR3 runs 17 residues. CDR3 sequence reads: CASSLSNSGAVTDTQYF. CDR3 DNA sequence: TGCGCCAGCAGCCTTAGCAATAGCGGGGCGGTCACAGATACGCAGTATTTT.

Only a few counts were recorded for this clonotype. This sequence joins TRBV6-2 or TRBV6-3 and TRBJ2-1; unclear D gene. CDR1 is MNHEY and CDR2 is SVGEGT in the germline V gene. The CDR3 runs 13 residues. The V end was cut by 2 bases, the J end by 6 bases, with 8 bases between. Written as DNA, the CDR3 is TGTGCCAGCAGTTACCCCGGTTTCAATGAGCAGTTCTTC. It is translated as CASSYPGFNEQFF.

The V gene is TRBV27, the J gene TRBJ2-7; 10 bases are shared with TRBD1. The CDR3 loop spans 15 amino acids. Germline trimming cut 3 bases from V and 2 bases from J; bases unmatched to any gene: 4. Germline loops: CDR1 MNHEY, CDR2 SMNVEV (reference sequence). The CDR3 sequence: CASSFGGQGAYEQYF. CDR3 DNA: TGTGCCAGCAGTTTTGGCGGACAGGGGGCCTACGAGCAGTACTTC.

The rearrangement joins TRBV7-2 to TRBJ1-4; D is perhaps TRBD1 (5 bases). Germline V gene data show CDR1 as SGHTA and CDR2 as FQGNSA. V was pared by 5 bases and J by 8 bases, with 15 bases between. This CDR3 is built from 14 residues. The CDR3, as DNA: TGTGCCAGCAGCGTCAGGGTTTCGCGGGAAAAACTGTTTTTT. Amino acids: CASSVRVSREKLFF.

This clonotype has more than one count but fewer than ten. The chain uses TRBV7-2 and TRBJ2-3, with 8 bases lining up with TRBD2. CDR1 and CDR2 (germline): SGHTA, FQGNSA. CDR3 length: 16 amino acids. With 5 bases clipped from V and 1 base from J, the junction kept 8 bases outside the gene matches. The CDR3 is CASSPEGRGGTDTQYF. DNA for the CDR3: TGTGCCAGCAGCCCTGAGGGGCGGGGGGGCACAGATACGCAGTATTTT.

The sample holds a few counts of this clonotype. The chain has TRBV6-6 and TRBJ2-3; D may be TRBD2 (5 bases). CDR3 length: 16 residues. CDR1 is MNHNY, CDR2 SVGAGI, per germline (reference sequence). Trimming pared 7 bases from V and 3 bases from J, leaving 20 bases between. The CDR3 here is CASTLGGHGGTDTQYF. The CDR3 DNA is TGTGCCAGCACCCTAGGCGGTCACGGCGGGACAGATACGCAGTATTTT.

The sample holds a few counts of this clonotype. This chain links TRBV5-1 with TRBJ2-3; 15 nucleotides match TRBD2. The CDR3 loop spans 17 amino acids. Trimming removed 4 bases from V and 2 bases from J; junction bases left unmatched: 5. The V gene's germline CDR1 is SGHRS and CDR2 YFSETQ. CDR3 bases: TGCGCCAGCAGCCCCGGGACTAGCGGGGGGTACACAGATACGCAGTATTTT. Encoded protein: CASSPGTSGGYTDTQYF.

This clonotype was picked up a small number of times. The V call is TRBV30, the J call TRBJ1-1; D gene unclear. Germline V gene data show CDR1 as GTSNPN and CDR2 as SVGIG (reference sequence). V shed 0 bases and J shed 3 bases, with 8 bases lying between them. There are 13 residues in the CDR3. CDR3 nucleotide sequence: TGTGCCTGGAGTGTAGGCAGCTACACTGAAGCTTTCTTT. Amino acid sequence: CAWSVGSYTEAFF.

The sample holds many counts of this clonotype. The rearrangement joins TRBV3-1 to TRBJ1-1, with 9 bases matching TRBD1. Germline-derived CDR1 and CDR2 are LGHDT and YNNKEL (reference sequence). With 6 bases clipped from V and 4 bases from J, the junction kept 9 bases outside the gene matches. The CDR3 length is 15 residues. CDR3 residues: CASRVGQGIGTEAFF. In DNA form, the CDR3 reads TGTGCCAGCAGGGTCGGACAGGGGATAGGCACTGAAGCTTTCTTT.

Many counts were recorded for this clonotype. Here the CDR3 reads CASSPGGGVLNTEAFF. DNA of the CDR3: TGTGCCAGCAGCCCCGGAGGGGGAGTCCTGAACACTGAAGCTTTCTTT. This chain uses TRBV7-9 with TRBJ1-1; a possible D gene is TRBD1 (6 bases). The ends were cut back, 5 bases at V and 0 bases at J, with 16 bases in the middle. CDR1 and CDR2 from the germline V gene are SEHNR and FQNEAQ (reference sequence). CDR3 length equals 16 residues.

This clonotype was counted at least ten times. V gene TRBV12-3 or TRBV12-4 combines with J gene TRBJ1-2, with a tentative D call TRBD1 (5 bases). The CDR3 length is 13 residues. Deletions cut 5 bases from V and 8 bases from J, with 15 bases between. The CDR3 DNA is TGTGCCAGCAGTAGGGACGCCGGAGGAGGCTACACCTTC. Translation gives CASSRDAGGGYTF.